This TCR beta chain emerged from a study of control samples from healthy donors and cancer patients. The trim removed 4 bases at V and 6 bases at J, leaving 5 bases unmatched. The CDR3 is 14 amino acids. Germline-derived CDR1 and CDR2 are MNHEY and SVGEGT. TCRdb's copy holds only in-frame clones and misses some; the assay was immunoSEQ multiplex PCR. The table shows 40,000 to 50,000 clones, with 70% to 90% occurring only once. The genes are TRBV6-2 or TRBV6-3 and TRBJ2-3, with 9 bases aligning to TRBD2. The sequence came from a man aged 55 to 70 in good health. Input material: blood. Written as DNA, the CDR3 is TGTGCCAGCAGTTGGGTAGCGGGGGCCGATACGCAGTATTTT. Translated, it gives CASSWVAGADTQYF.